The present T cell receptor (beta chain) was sequenced within a study of PD-1 blockade in classical Hodgkin lymphoma. The repertoire was sequenced with immunoSEQ multiplex PCR; TCRdb's copy has only in-frame clones and lacks some. The table lists around 25,000 clones, roughly 90% of them singletons. Specified time point: cycle 4 day 1 (C4D1), after about 6 weeks of nivolumab. Every patient was affected by relapse after autologous stem cell transplantation, while exposure to brentuximab vedotin was not uniform. Germline assignment: CDR1 LGHNT and CDR2 FRNRAP. The length of the CDR3 is 18 residues. V was trimmed by 0 bases and J by 4 bases, leaving 16 bases between them.

The TCR sequence derives from a human donor with classical Hodgkin lymphoma. The material sequenced was peripheral blood mononuclear cells (PBMCs), taken before the fourth cycle of nivolumab. The J gene is TRBJ2-6, the V gene TRBV12-5, with D uncertain. CDR3 residues: CASGLVPGSQSGANVLTF. CDR3 sequence (DNA): TGTGCTAGTGGTTTGGTCCCAGGCTCCCAATCCGGGGCCAACGTCCTGACTTTC.